The 4 T cell receptor beta chains below come from one sample, sequenced in a study of identical twins. TCRdb used MiXCR to reprocess the 5' RACE reads, holding one entry per CDR3 protein. The data contain about 250,000 distinct CDR3 sequences, about 7.5% of them seen just once; the ten biggest clones take up under 7%. The same data also went into a second study, on yellow fever vaccine responses in identical twins.

What was sequenced was CD8+ T cells sorted from blood. The receptors stem from a woman in her late teens or twenties in good health.

There are a few counts of this clonotype. The V call is TRBV4-1, the J call TRBJ2-7; 9 nucleotides align to TRBD2. CDR1 and CDR2 from the germline V gene are MGHRA and YSYEKL. V gave up 4 bases and J gave up 4 bases; unmatched junction bases: 8. The CDR3 loop spans 15 amino acids. DNA of the CDR3: TGCGCCAGCAGCCCTAGCGGGGCACTGGGTTACGAGCAGTACTTC. This gives the protein CASSPSGALGYEQYF.

This clonotype has at least ten counts. The gene calls are TRBV28 and TRBJ2-7, with D perhaps matching TRBD1 or TRBD2 (5 bases each). V was pared by 6 bases and J by 6 bases, with 21 bases between. The germline gives CDR1 MDHEN, CDR2 SYDVKM. This CDR3 contains 15 residues. The CDR3 is CASSPVIGGRSEQYF. CDR3 coding DNA: TGTGCCAGCAGCCCGGTCATTGGGGGTAGGAGCGAGCAGTACTTC. Supplemented by reference TRBV28 and TRBJ2-7, the full variable domain reads DVKVTQSSRYLVKRTGEKVFLECVQDMDHENMFWYRQDPGLGLRLIYFSYDVKMKEKGDIPEGYSVSREKKERFSLILESASTNQTSMYLCASSPVIGGRSEQYFGPGTRLTVT.

There are many counts of this clonotype. This chain connects TRBV5-1 to TRBJ1-2; TRBD1 might be the D (5 bases). The CDR3 covers 15 residues. The germline CDR1 and CDR2 sequences are SGHRS and YFSETQ. Trimming stripped 0 bases from V and 3 bases from J, with 12 bases between. For the CDR3, the DNA is TGCGCCAGCAGCTTGGTCGTTTCGGGGGACTATGGCTACACCTTC. Protein sequence: CASSLVVSGDYGYTF.

This clonotype occurred many times. This chain uses TRBV4-1 with TRBJ1-2, with a weak D call TRBD1 (5 bases). Looked up from germline, CDR1 is MGHRA and CDR2 is YSYEKL. The germline V and J ends were trimmed by 0 bases and 8 bases, with 13 bases remaining between them. The CDR3 is 14 residues long. CDR3 amino acids: CASSQEGGDRGYTF. The DNA of the CDR3 is TGCGCCAGCAGCCAAGAAGGTGGGGACCGGGGCTACACCTTC.